This T cell receptor (beta chain) was recovered during a study of blood T cell repertoires in COVID-19 (dated by TCRdb to 2018 to 2020). For the wider study: Collaborator samples came from the United States, Italy and Spain and covered acute and convalescent phases of COVID-19. The material from the prospective study consisted of cDNA or gDNA derived from T cells, B-cell-depleted T cells, or PBMCs. Subjects who had been exposed to COVID-19, were actively infected with it, or had recovered from it provided the deeply sampled blood TCRbeta repertoires that made up the dataset. A freely available public database, intended as a resource for researchers studying the immune response to SARS-CoV-2, is where the repertoires were released. Samples came from the ongoing ImmuneRACE study (first 160 participants) plus 1,254 subjects from 6 global collaborators. A de-identified subject ID, COVID-19 status, age in years and sex were almost always included in the sample metadata. Where available, HLA class I and class II types were obtained from metadata supplied by the sample provider rather than from assay-based typing.

In the prospective study, participants were roughly 18 to 100 years old, resided in about two dozen geographic areas of the United States, and were enrolled through a virtual design. To assign participants to cohorts, the prospective study relied on clinical history that participants themselves reported in a screening survey and a study questionnaire. Exposed participants had been in contact, within 2 weeks of entering the study, with a person who had a PCR-confirmed or clinician-diagnosed case of COVID-19. Mobile phlebotomists in the prospective study collected whole blood, serum and a nasopharyngeal or oropharyngeal swab from every participant. Additional blood draws and questionnaires over an approximately 2-month period could optionally be provided by prospective study participants. Prospective study blood samples were shipped either frozen or at room temperature before DNA extraction. TCRbeta CDR3 regions were amplified from genomic DNA using the immunoSEQ Assay, a bias-controlled multiplex PCR. From the authors' description of their analysis: The number of nucleated cells in each sample was estimated by amplification of reference gene primers within the assay. To quantify the absolute abundance of each unique TCRbeta CDR3 rearrangement, sequence reads were collapsed and filtered. For each sample, productive Simpson clonality was calculated by taking the square root of Simpson's diversity index across productive rearrangements. Not all clones reach the TCRdb copy of this immuneACCESS table, which keeps in-frame sequences only. Checked studies attribute under half of the gap to unresolved V genes and leave the rest unexplained. That table is the source of V, J and clone size, and D and trimming were worked out from the DNA. Counted in this sample were some 64,000 clones; roughly two thirds of them appeared once. Clones ranked in the top ten supply around half of the sample.

For this clone: The antigen it recognizes is unknown. No base quality values were provided; no much bigger clone lies one nucleotide off.

Broad study findings and their caveats: How much clinical and demographic metadata was included differed by source and by participant, and the metadata was provided uncurated.

According to the germline V gene, CDR1 reads SNHLY and CDR2 reads FYNNEI. There are 19 amino acids in the CDR3, from cysteine to phenylalanine inclusive. Only the CDR3 DNA stays, 57 bases, in frame from base 1. V drops 3 bases and J drops 2 bases, leaving 22 bases in between. The source is a woman aged 55-70 years who had been exposed to COVID-19. The sequenced material came from PBMCs or T cells enriched from blood (not recorded which). This chain joins TRBV2 to TRBJ2-2, and the D gene may be TRBD1, 5 bases matching. CDR3 region: CASSDLGLNLALNTGELFF. The sequenced DNA: TGTGCCAGCAGTGATCTGGGGCTAAACTTAGCTCTCAACACCGGGGAGCTGTTTTTT.